These 29 T cell receptor beta chains were sequenced from one sample in a study of blood T cell repertoires in COVID-19. Assay used: immunoSEQ multiplex PCR; TCRdb lists only in-frame clones, some missing. This table holds under 250,000 clones, 70% to 85% found once. The sample taken for sequencing was peripheral blood. Receptors originate from a human donor in a cohort sampled during active COVID-19.

The chain uses TRBV4-2 and TRBJ2-3; tentative D call: TRBD2 (5 bases). CDR1 and CDR2 from the germline V gene are LGHNA and YNFKEQ. This CDR3 contains 16 residues. V was pared by 1 base and J by 6 bases, with 17 bases between. The CDR3, as DNA: TGTGCCAGCAGCCAAGGAGGGTTTTCCCAGGTGGATACGCAGTATTTT. Protein sequence: CASSQGGFSQVDTQYF.

The chain couples TRBV28 to TRBJ2-7; 13 bases map to TRBD2. Per germline, CDR1 MDHEN and CDR2 SYDVKM. J was trimmed by 2 bases and V by 7 bases; bases with no gene match: 5. CDR3 size: 15 residues. DNA of the CDR3: TGTGCCAGCATTAGCGGGACTAGCGGGACCTACGAGCAGTACTTC. Its translation is CASISGTSGTYEQYF.

V usage is TRBV19 and J usage is TRBJ1-5; 7 positions agree with TRBD1. The germline V gene has CDR1 LNHDA and CDR2 SQIVND (reference sequence). The CDR3 is made up of 17 amino acids. V was pared by 7 bases and J by 0 bases, with 12 bases of the junction left unmatched. CDR3 region: CASKGLQGWYSNQPQHF. In nucleotides, the CDR3 is TGTGCCAGTAAAGGATTACAGGGGTGGTATAGCAATCAGCCCCAGCATTTT. Filled out from reference TRBV19 and TRBJ1-5, the complete variable domain reads DGGITQSPKYLFRKEGQNVTLSCEQNLNHDAMYWYRQDPGQGLRLIYYSQIVNDFQKGDIAEGYSVSREKKESFPLTVTSAQKNPTAFYLCASKGLQGWYSNQPQHFGDGTRLSIL.

This rearrangement joins TRBV7-2 to TRBJ2-5; D possibly corresponds to TRBD1 (6 bases). CDR1 is SGHTA, CDR2 FQGNSA, per germline. V lost 2 bases to trimming and J lost 5 bases, with 18 bases between them. The CDR3 is 16 amino acids. CDR3 loop: CASSLFQGLGTETQYF. CDR3 coding DNA: TGTGCCAGCAGCTTATTTCAGGGGCTGGGGACGGAGACCCAGTACTTC. Variable domain in full (rest from reference TRBV7-2 and TRBJ2-5): GAGVSQSPSNKVTEKGKDVELRCDPISGHTALYWYRQSLGQGLEFLIYFQGNSAPDKSGLPSDRFSAERTGGSVSTLTIQRTQQEDSAVYLCASSLFQGLGTETQYFGPGTRLLVL.

J is TRBJ1-5 and V is TRBV19; 9 positions match TRBD1. Germline V gene lookup returns CDR1 LNHDA and CDR2 SQIVND (reference sequence). Trimming at V came to 2 bases and at J to 4 bases, leaving 18 bases not matched to a gene. This CDR3 is 20 amino acids long. CDR3 loop: CASSIRGGDRVKVSNQPQHF. CDR3 sequence (DNA): TGTGCCAGTAGTATAAGAGGCGGGGACAGGGTAAAGGTGTCTAATCAGCCCCAGCATTTT.

This chain links TRBV3-1 (or the pseudogene TRBV3-2) with TRBJ1-1; possible D gene TRBD1, 5 bases. V was trimmed by 0 bases and J by 4 bases, leaving 9 bases between them. This CDR3 contains 14 residues. Germline CDR1 LGHDT, CDR2 YNNKEL (reference sequence). This CDR3 reads CASSQEIGVTEAFF. DNA of the CDR3: TGTGCCAGCAGCCAAGAAATAGGGGTCACTGAAGCTTTCTTT.

The rearrangement joins TRBV11-2 to TRBJ2-7; D is possibly TRBD2 (6 bases). Trimming took 0 bases from V and 1 from J, leaving 13 bases between them. CDR3 length equals 16 residues. From germline, CDR1 is SGHAT and CDR2 FQNNGV. The CDR3 DNA is TGTGCCAGCAGCTTAGATCGAATAGCGGTTTCCTACGAGCAGTACTTC. Translated, it gives CASSLDRIAVSYEQYF.

CDR3: CASLSGRSSYNEQFF. The CDR3 DNA follows: TGTGCCAGTCTGAGCGGCCGGAGCTCCTACAATGAGCAGTTCTTC. The chain combines TRBV5-8 with TRBJ2-1, with D perhaps matching TRBD2 (5 bases). The ends were cut back, 8 bases at V and 0 bases at J, with 15 bases in the middle. Germline values: CDR1 SGHTS, CDR2 YDEGEE. The CDR3 is made up of 15 amino acids.

The chain combines TRBV4-2 with TRBJ2-7, with 7 bases lining up with TRBD2. CDR3 size: 18 residues. Germline V CDR1 and CDR2: LGHNA, YNFKEQ. Unmatched junction bases numbered 17, after V lost 4 bases and J lost 2 bases. The CDR3 region has the DNA TGTGCCAGCAGCCGAGGGCTAGCGGTGGGATTGGAGACCTACGAGCAGTACTTC. This gives the protein CASSRGLAVGLETYEQYF.

The chain couples TRBV11-1 to TRBJ1-1, with 7 bases aligning to TRBD1. The trim removed 1 base at V and 2 bases at J, leaving 4 bases unmatched. The V gene's germline CDR1 is SGHAT and CDR2 FQDESV (reference sequence). This CDR3 is built from 15 residues. The CDR3 DNA reads as TGTGCCAGCAGCTTAGTTGGGACAGTTAACACTGAAGCTTTCTTT. Residues: CASSLVGTVNTEAFF.

This clone was recorded once. This rearrangement joins TRBV19 to TRBJ1-4; no definite D call. From germline, CDR1 is LNHDA and CDR2 SQIVND (reference sequence). Deletions cut 6 bases from V and 6 bases from J, with 17 bases between. This CDR3 spans 15 amino acids. Here the CDR3 DNA reads TGTGCCAGTAGCCTAGGCCGCGAGGGTGATGAAAAACTGTTTTTT. Translating it yields CASSLGREGDEKLFF. Full variable domain (rest looked up from reference TRBV19 and TRBJ1-4): DGGITQSPKYLFRKEGQNVTLSCEQNLNHDAMYWYRQDPGQGLRLIYYSQIVNDFQKGDIAEGYSVSREKKESFPLTVTSAQKNPTAFYLCASSLGREGDEKLFFGSGTQLSVL.

This clone occurred once. The chain links TRBV2 to TRBJ2-1, with 14 bases that match TRBD2. V dropped 7 bases and J dropped 10; count of bases not matched to a gene: 9. Germline values: CDR1 SNHLY, CDR2 FYNNEI. The CDR3 contains 15 residues. For the CDR3, the DNA is TGTGCCAGCACGGGACTAGCGGGAGTTACATCAGAGCAGTTCTTC. Translating it yields CASTGLAGVTSEQFF.

The CDR3 reads CSVDGGGLETQYF. DNA for the CDR3: TGCAGCGTTGATGGGGGAGGGTTGGAGACCCAGTACTTC. J is TRBJ2-5 and V is TRBV29-1; 7 bases align to TRBD2. The CDR3 contains 13 residues. J gave up 5 bases and V 3 bases, and 6 bases lay outside the gene matches. CDR1 SQVTM and CDR2 ANQGSEA come from the germline V gene.

The chain carries TRBV28 and TRBJ1-3; no clear D. V lost 2 bases and J 1 base, leaving 9 bases between the germline ends. CDR1 and CDR2 (germline): MDHEN, SYDVKM. The CDR3 has 15 amino acids. CDR3 residues: CASSLGTASGNTIYF. CDR3 DNA sequence: TGTGCCAGCAGTTTAGGAACAGCTTCTGGAAACACCATATATTTT.

This clone has a single count. V usage is TRBV27 and J usage is TRBJ2-7; 7 nucleotides align to TRBD1. In germline, CDR1 is MNHEY, CDR2 SMNVEV (reference sequence). The CDR3 is made up of 13 amino acids. V was clipped by 6 bases and J by 5 bases; unmatched bases: 7. This CDR3 reads CASSRQGVDEQYF. The CDR3 DNA is TGTGCCAGCAGCAGACAGGGCGTGGACGAGCAGTACTTC.

Here the CDR3 DNA reads TGTGCCAGCAGCTTGGGGGCCGGGGGGAACACTGAAGCTTTCTTT. It translates to CASSLGAGGNTEAFF. V is TRBV5-4 and J is TRBJ1-1, with D maybe TRBD1 (5 bases). V lost 0 bases, J lost 1 base, and 10 bases lay in between. CDR1 is SGHNT and CDR2 is YYREEE in the germline V gene (reference sequence). The CDR3 is 15 amino acids.

The rearrangement links TRBV28 to TRBJ1-3; D is unclear. The germline V gene has CDR1 MDHEN and CDR2 SYDVKM. The CDR3 is 13 amino acids. V was cut by 7 bases and J by 3 bases, with 10 bases left in between. The CDR3 spells CASIQGGGNTIYF. The CDR3 coding sequence is TGTGCCAGCATCCAAGGAGGTGGAAACACCATATATTTT.

V is TRBV2 and J is TRBJ2-3; D uncertain. The germline gives CDR1 SNHLY, CDR2 FYNNEI. V lost 3 bases to trimming and J lost 1 base, with 5 bases between them. CDR3 size: 13 residues. CDR3 nucleotides: TGTGCCAGCAGTGACCGGGGCACAGATACGCAGTATTTT. Translating gives CASSDRGTDTQYF.

The V call is TRBV12-5, the J call TRBJ1-1; perhaps TRBD1 as D (5 bases). Germline V gene data show CDR1 as LGHNT and CDR2 as FRNRAP. This CDR3 is 15 amino acids long. V dropped 0 bases and J dropped 6 bases, with 14 bases sitting between them. The CDR3: CASGLVHGRAAEAFF. CDR3 bases: TGTGCTAGTGGTTTGGTACATGGCAGGGCCGCTGAAGCTTTCTTT.

This chain uses TRBV7-9 with TRBJ1-1; possible D gene TRBD1, 6 bases. Germline CDR1 reads SEHNR; CDR2 reads FQNEAQ (reference sequence). V lost 3 bases and J 1 base, leaving 9 bases between the germline ends. The CDR3 contains 14 residues. CDR3 loop: CASSFGGGNTEAFF. The CDR3 nucleotides read TGTGCCAGCAGCTTTGGGGGCGGGAACACTGAAGCTTTCTTT.

The chain couples TRBV15 to TRBJ2-3; D not resolved. With 3 bases removed from V and 6 bases from J, the gap between germline ends came to 13 bases. The CDR3 runs to 14 residues. CDR1 and CDR2 from the germline V gene are LNHNV and YYDKDF (reference sequence). CDR3 amino acids: CATSRTRAMDTQYF. CDR3 in DNA: TGTGCCACCAGCAGGACTCGTGCTATGGATACGCAGTATTTT.

The V gene is TRBV30, the J gene TRBJ1-4, with D uncertain. Trimming cost V 7 bases and J 14 bases, with 29 bases left between them. The CDR3 runs to 15 residues. CDR1 is GTSNPN and CDR2 is SVGIG in the germline V gene (reference sequence). The CDR3 region has the DNA TGTGCCTACACTCGGACGCTCATAACCGGCGGGCGGCTGTTTTTT. This sequence encodes CAYTRTLITGGRLFF.

The rearrangement uses TRBV18 and TRBJ2-1; maybe TRBD1 (6 bases). There are 15 residues in the CDR3. Trimming removed 3 bases from V and 0 bases from J, with 9 bases in between. The V gene's germline CDR1 is KGHSH and CDR2 LQKENI. The CDR3: CASSPRQDSYNEQFF. CDR3 bases: TGTGCCAGCTCACCCAGACAGGACTCCTACAATGAGCAGTTCTTC.

J is TRBJ1-1 and V is TRBV4-1, with a possible D match to TRBD1 (6 bases). CDR1 and CDR2 (germline): MGHRA, YSYEKL. V gave up 4 bases and J gave up 0 bases, with 12 bases separating them. CDR3 length equals 15 residues. DNA for the CDR3: TGCGCCAGCAGCCGACCGAGACAGGTGAACACTGAAGCTTTCTTT. It encodes CASSRPRQVNTEAFF.

The CDR3 region is CASSFWGETGSEAFF. The CDR3 DNA sequence: TGCGCCAGCAGCTTTTGGGGGGAGACTGGTTCTGAAGCTTTCTTT. This chain links TRBV5-1 with TRBJ1-1; possibly TRBD1 for D (5 bases). Trimming pared 2 bases from V and 6 bases from J, leaving 17 bases between. Germline CDR1 SGHRS, CDR2 YFSETQ. CDR3 length: 15 amino acids.

This rearrangement joins TRBV2 to TRBJ2-7, with a possible D match to TRBD2 (5 bases). This CDR3 has 13 residues. V lost 7 bases, J lost 2 bases, and 12 bases lay in between. The germline V gene encodes CDR1 SNHLY and CDR2 FYNNEI. CDR3 sequence (DNA): TGTGCCAGCAAGGGAGATGGCCCCTACGAGCAGTACTTC. Its protein product is CASKGDGPYEQYF.

The V call is TRBV18, the J call TRBJ2-1, with 9 positions matching TRBD2. CDR1 and CDR2 from the germline V gene are KGHSH and LQKENI. The CDR3 totals 17 residues. Losses at the gene ends were 5 bases for V and 5 bases for J; bases not matched to a gene: 13. Written as DNA, the CDR3 is TGTGCCAGCTCATTTCTCGGTCTAGCGGGAAGGAACAATGAGCAGTTCTTC. Translated, it gives CASSFLGLAGRNNEQFF.

The genes are TRBV4-2 and TRBJ1-5; D perhaps matches TRBD1 (6 bases). Germline V gives CDR1 LGHNA, CDR2 YNFKEQ. The ends were cut back, 7 bases at V and 5 bases at J, with 18 bases in the middle. The CDR3 has 15 amino acids. CDR3 loop: CASTEDGNRDQPQHF. Written as DNA, the CDR3 is TGTGCCAGCACCGAAGATGGAAACAGGGATCAGCCCCAGCATTTT.

The chain links TRBV5-1 to TRBJ2-5; TRBD1 might be the D (5 bases). The CDR3 sequence is 13 residues long. Germline-derived CDR1 and CDR2 are SGHRS and YFSETQ. V was clipped by 4 bases and J by 4 bases, with 11 bases between them. The CDR3 is CASSTGALETQYF. The CDR3 DNA reads TGCGCCAGCAGCACTGGGGCCTTAGAGACCCAGTACTTC. Full variable domain (outside the CDR3, taken from reference TRBV5-1 and TRBJ2-5): KAGVTQTPRYLIKTRGQQVTLSCSPISGHRSVSWYQQTPGQGLQFLFEYFSETQRNKGNFPGRFSGRQFSNSRSEMNVSTLELGDSALYLCASSTGALETQYFGPGTRLLVL.